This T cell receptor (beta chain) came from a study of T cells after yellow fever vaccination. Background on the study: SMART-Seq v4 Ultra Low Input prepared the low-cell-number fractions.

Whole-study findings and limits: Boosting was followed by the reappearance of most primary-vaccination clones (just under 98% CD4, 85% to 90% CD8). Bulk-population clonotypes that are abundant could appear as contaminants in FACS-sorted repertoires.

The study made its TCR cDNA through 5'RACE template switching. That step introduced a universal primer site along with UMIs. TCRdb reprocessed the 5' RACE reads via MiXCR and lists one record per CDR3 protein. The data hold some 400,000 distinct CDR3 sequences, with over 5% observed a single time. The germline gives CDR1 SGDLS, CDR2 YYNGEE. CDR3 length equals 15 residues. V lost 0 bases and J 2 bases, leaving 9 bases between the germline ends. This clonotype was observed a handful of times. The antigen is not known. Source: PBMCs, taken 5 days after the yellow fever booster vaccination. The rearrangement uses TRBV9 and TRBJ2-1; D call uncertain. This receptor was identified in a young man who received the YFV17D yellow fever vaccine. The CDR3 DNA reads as TGTGCCAGCAGCGTAGTCGGTGGCACCTACAATGAGCAGTTCTTC. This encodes CASSVVGGTYNEQFF.